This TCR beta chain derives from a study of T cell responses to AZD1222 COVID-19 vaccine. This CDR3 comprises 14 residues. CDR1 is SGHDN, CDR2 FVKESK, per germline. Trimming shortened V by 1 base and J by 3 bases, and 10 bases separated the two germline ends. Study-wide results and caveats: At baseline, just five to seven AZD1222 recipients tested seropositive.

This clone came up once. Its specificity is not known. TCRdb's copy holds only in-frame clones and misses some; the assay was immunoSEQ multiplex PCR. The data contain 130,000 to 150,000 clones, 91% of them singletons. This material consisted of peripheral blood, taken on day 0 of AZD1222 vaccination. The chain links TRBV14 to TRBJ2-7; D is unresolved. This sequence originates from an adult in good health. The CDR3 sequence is CASSQAGRIYEQYF. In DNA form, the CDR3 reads TGTGCCAGCAGCCAAGCGGGCAGGATCTACGAGCAGTACTTC.